In its sample, the clone carrying this T cell receptor beta chain was seen a few times. The data originate from a study of blood T cell repertoires in COVID-19. Background on the study: Acute-phase and convalescent COVID-19 samples originated in the United States, Italy and Spain.

The CDR3 sequence is 16 residues long. V gave up 6 bases and J gave up 5 bases; unmatched junction bases: 13. The germline gives CDR1 SNHLY, CDR2 FYNNEI. Among Cohort 3 donors, those recovered had two negative PCRs, clearance, or symptom resolution. Original handling: Amplified reference gene primers provided the basis for estimating nucleated cell counts. Using immunoSEQ multiplex PCR, the repertoire was profiled, and TCRdb retains in-frame clones only, with some absent. V and J calls and clone size come straight from that table; D and trimming were deduced from the DNA. The profile covers around 300,000 clones, with 85% to 90% appearing a single time and 2.4% taken by the ten largest.

This TCR came from a woman under 30 who had recovered from COVID-19. Specimen: PBMCs or T cells enriched from blood (not recorded which). The chain couples TRBV2 to TRBJ2-3, with 8 bases that match TRBD1. The CDR3 bases are TGTGCCAGCAGGGAGGTTATTGCTACAGGGGGAGATACGCAGTATTTT. It specifies CASREVIATGGDTQYF.